The 32 T cell receptor beta chains presented below share a single source sample, sequenced in a study of T cell changes during pregnancy in multiple sclerosis. Data came from immunoSEQ multiplex PCR; TCRdb stores just in-frame clones and leaves some out. Of approximately 30,000 clones in the sample, about 89% were seen once. Sequenced here: CD4+ T cells from peripheral blood mononuclear cells, sampled in the first trimester of pregnancy. The receptors come from a female donor in good health, enrolled as a control in a pregnancy study.

The V and J genes are TRBV6-5 and TRBJ1-1; D might be TRBD1 (6 bases). V lost 4 bases and J lost 1, with 16 bases in between. Germline lookup yields CDR1 MNHEY and CDR2 SVGAGI. The CDR3 consists of 16 residues. The CDR3 sequence: CASSFRQATGNTEAFF. As DNA, the CDR3 is TGTGCCAGCAGTTTTCGACAGGCCACGGGGAACACTGAAGCTTTCTTT.

The rearrangement links TRBV7-9 to TRBJ1-1, with D unresolved. Trimming removed 5 bases from V and 2 bases from J, with 3 bases in between. Germline V gene sequence: CDR1 SEHNR, CDR2 FQNEAQ (reference sequence). The CDR3 sequence is 11 residues long. This CDR3 reads CASSVNTEAFF. DNA for the CDR3: TGTGCCAGCAGCGTAAACACTGAAGCTTTCTTT.

The V gene is TRBV9, the J gene TRBJ2-5; tentatively, D is TRBD1 (5 bases). CDR3 length: 14 residues. V gave up 2 bases and J gave up 7 bases, with 15 bases separating them. Germline V gene lookup returns CDR1 SGDLS and CDR2 YYNGEE. In nucleotides, the CDR3 is TGTGCCAGCAGCGTTAGTGGGGCCGGCGTGACCCAGTACTTC. It translates to CASSVSGAGVTQYF.

The genes are TRBV18 and TRBJ2-7; 10 positions match TRBD1. Germline trimming cut 2 bases from V and 6 bases from J; bases unmatched to any gene: 1. The CDR3 is 13 residues long. CDR1 and CDR2 (germline): KGHSH, LQKENI. CDR3 amino acids: CASSPRTGGEQYF. As DNA, the CDR3 is TGTGCCAGCTCACCAAGGACAGGGGGCGAGCAGTACTTC.

The CDR3 nucleotides are TGTGCCAGCAGCCCCCAACCGGGTCTCCACTCTGGAAACACCATATATTTT. This gives the protein CASSPQPGLHSGNTIYF. The V call is TRBV7-6, the J call TRBJ1-3; D call uncertain. Deletions cut 5 bases from V and 0 bases from J, with 17 bases between. This CDR3 is built from 17 residues. Germline CDR1 SGHVS, CDR2 FNYEAQ.

The chain joins TRBV6-9 to TRBJ2-6, with TRBD1 matching over 8 bases. Per the germline V gene, CDR1 is MNHGY and CDR2 is SVAAGI. The V segment lost 6 bases and the J segment 2 bases; nucleotides outside the gene matches: 9. This CDR3 is 17 amino acids long. As DNA, the CDR3 is TGTGCCAGCAGCCTTCCTCAGGGGGCCACTGGGGCCAACGTCCTGACTTTC. Translating gives CASSLPQGATGANVLTF.

This clone was recorded once. This chain uses TRBV28 with TRBJ2-7; D possibly corresponds to TRBD1 (5 bases). The germline CDR1 and CDR2 sequences are MDHEN and SYDVKM. CDR3 length: 14 amino acids. The V gene lost 5 bases and the J gene lost 6 bases, with 17 bases spanning the gap. CDR3 nucleotide sequence: TGTGCCAGCAGTCCCCTGGCAGGGTGGGGCGAGCAGTACTTC. Translating it yields CASSPLAGWGEQYF.

This chain uses TRBV11-1 with TRBJ2-1; D gene uncertain. CDR3 length: 14 amino acids. Germline lookup yields CDR1 SGHAT and CDR2 FQDESV (reference sequence). V was cut by 2 bases and J by 0 bases, with 5 bases left in between. As DNA, the CDR3 is TGTGCCAGCAGCTTAAGGAGCTCCTACAATGAGCAGTTCTTC. Its protein product is CASSLRSSYNEQFF.

V usage is TRBV5-5 and J usage is TRBJ2-3, with TRBD2 as a possible D gene (7 bases). This CDR3 region has 18 residues. With 0 bases removed from V and 1 base from J, the gap between germline ends came to 18 bases. From germline, CDR1 is SGHKS and CDR2 YYEKEE (reference sequence). The CDR3, as DNA: TGTGCCAGCAGCTTGGCCGTTACGGGGGGCCGGGGCACAGATACGCAGTATTTT. Amino acids: CASSLAVTGGRGTDTQYF.

The CDR3 nucleotides are TGTGCCAGCAGTGAAGCGCTTGGGACAGGGGGTTCGGGTGAAAAACTGTTTTTT. It yields the protein CASSEALGTGGSGEKLFF. This chain connects TRBV2 to TRBJ1-4; 11 positions match TRBD1. V dropped 0 bases and J dropped 7; count of bases not matched to a gene: 10. The CDR3 runs 18 residues. The germline V gene has CDR1 SNHLY and CDR2 FYNNEI.

The chain joins TRBV15 to TRBJ2-1; possible D gene TRBD2, 5 bases. Per germline, CDR1 LNHNV and CDR2 YYDKDF (reference sequence). This CDR3 is 14 amino acids long. The germline V and J ends were trimmed by 0 bases and 10 bases, with 13 bases remaining between them. The CDR3 nucleotides are TGTGCCACCAGCAGAGATCGGGTGGGCGGGGAGCAGTTCTTC. Translating it yields CATSRDRVGGEQFF.

The chain employs TRBV11-3 and TRBJ2-3; D may be TRBD1 (6 bases). The CDR3 consists of 16 residues. Germline V CDR1 and CDR2: SGHNT, YENEEA. V was cut by 3 bases and J by 2 bases, with 15 bases left in between. The chain's CDR3 is CASSFRGMGATDTQYF. As DNA, the CDR3 is TGTGCCAGCAGCTTTAGGGGGATGGGGGCCACAGATACGCAGTATTTT.

The chain recombines TRBV10-1 with TRBJ2-7; weak D call: TRBD2 (6 bases). CDR1 and CDR2 (germline): WNHNN, SYGVQD (reference sequence). Trimming left V 6 bases short and J 2 bases short, with 17 bases between. The CDR3 has 15 amino acids. CDR3: CASRESSGVAYEQYF. CDR3 DNA: TGCGCCAGCAGAGAGAGTAGCGGAGTGGCCTACGAGCAGTACTTC.

The CDR3 nucleotides read TGTGCCATCAGTGTTTTCGGGGGAGATACGCAGTATTTT. Translating it yields CAISVFGGDTQYF. The rearrangement links TRBV10-3 to TRBJ2-3; possible D gene TRBD2, 6 bases. Trimming cost V 4 bases and J 5 bases, with 10 bases left between them. In germline, CDR1 is ENHRY, CDR2 SYGVKD. This CDR3 has 13 residues.

The DNA for the CDR3 is TGTGCCAGCAGTCCAGAACAACACACAGATACGCAGTATTTT. Protein sequence: CASSPEQHTDTQYF. The V gene is TRBV28, the J gene TRBJ2-3; D unresolved. Trimming pared 5 bases from V and 2 bases from J, leaving 11 bases between. The CDR3 consists of 14 residues. Germline V gene data show CDR1 as MDHEN and CDR2 as SYDVKM.

The sample holds one count of this clone. This sample also contains other DNA sequences that code for the same CDR3. The chain uses TRBV7-6 and TRBJ2-1; 7 nucleotides match TRBD1. CDR1 and CDR2 (germline): SGHVS, FNYEAQ. There are 12 residues in the CDR3. V trimming: 5 bases; J trimming: 7 bases; junction bases outside the gene matches: 2. CDR3 sequence (DNA): TGTGCCAGCAGCCCGACAGGGAATGAGCAGTTCTTC. The encoded protein is CASSPTGNEQFF.

This chain joins TRBV5-1 and TRBJ1-2; D perhaps matches TRBD1 (5 bases). The V end lost 4 bases, the J end lost 8 bases, and 18 bases lay between the germline ends. From germline, CDR1 is SGHRS and CDR2 YFSETQ. This CDR3 region has 14 residues. DNA of the CDR3: TGCGCCAGCAGCGCCGCAGTAGGGGTCGAGGGCTACACCTTC. It is translated as CASSAAVGVEGYTF.

This chain connects TRBV9 to TRBJ1-2; D unresolved. V was cut by 0 bases and J by 5 bases, with 14 bases left in between. Germline V gene lookup returns CDR1 SGDLS and CDR2 YYNGEE. The CDR3 is made up of 15 amino acids. Here the CDR3 reads CASSVGGNSPYGYTF. CDR3 nucleotides: TGTGCCAGCAGCGTAGGAGGCAACTCCCCATATGGCTACACCTTC.

The chain couples TRBV30 to TRBJ1-1, with D hard to call. V dropped 5 bases and J dropped 8 bases, with 12 bases sitting between them. CDR3 length: 11 residues. The germline V gene has CDR1 GTSNPN and CDR2 SVGIG (reference sequence). The chain's CDR3 is CAWEEEREAFF. The CDR3 region has the DNA TGTGCCTGGGAGGAGGAGCGGGAAGCTTTCTTT.

V usage is TRBV2 and J usage is TRBJ1-5, with 7 bases aligning to TRBD1. The J segment lost 5 bases and the V segment lost 2 bases, leaving 3 bases of the junction unmatched. Germline V CDR1 and CDR2: SNHLY, FYNNEI. CDR3 size: 14 residues. The CDR3 DNA follows: TGTGCCAGCAGTGAACAGGGGGTCGATCAGCCCCAGCATTTT. As protein: CASSEQGVDQPQHF.

This clone was observed a single time. The chain carries TRBV10-2 and TRBJ1-2; TRBD1 might be the D (5 bases). Trimming pared 0 bases from V and 7 bases from J, leaving 12 bases between. The CDR3 has 14 amino acids. The germline gives CDR1 WSHSY, CDR2 SAAADI. Here the CDR3 reads CASSESKGQAGYTF. DNA of the CDR3: TGCGCCAGCAGTGAGTCGAAGGGGCAGGCTGGCTACACCTTC.

This sequence joins TRBV10-2 and TRBJ2-5; TRBD2 aligns across 7 bases. This CDR3 region has 13 residues. Trimming removed 5 bases from V and 4 bases from J; junction bases left unmatched: 4. Germline V CDR1 and CDR2: WSHSY, SAAADI. In DNA, the CDR3 is TGCGCCAGCAGTTTGGGCGGGGGAGAGACCCAGTACTTC. Translation: CASSLGGGETQYF.

As to this clone: Other DNA sequences within the sample encode an identical CDR3. The chain recombines TRBV7-6 with TRBJ2-1; the D gene is possibly TRBD1 (6 bases). CDR1 SGHVS and CDR2 FNYEAQ come from the germline V gene. This CDR3 has 12 residues. The V and J ends lost 5 bases and 10 bases respectively, with 12 bases between them. CDR3 sequence reads: CASSPTGNEQFF. In nucleotides, the CDR3 is TGTGCCAGCAGCCCGACAGGTAACGAGCAGTTCTTC.

The V call is TRBV11-2, the J call TRBJ1-4; perhaps TRBD1 as D (5 bases). This CDR3 comprises 17 residues. Germline assignment: CDR1 SGHAT and CDR2 FQNNGV. The germline V and J ends were trimmed by 3 bases and 0 bases, with 14 bases remaining between them. CDR3 sequence: CASSLNSGSATNEKLFF. The CDR3 DNA reads as TGTGCCAGCAGCTTGAACTCAGGGTCTGCAACTAATGAAAAACTGTTTTTT.

This chain uses TRBV19 with TRBJ2-4, with 10 positions matching TRBD1. Looked up from germline, CDR1 is LNHDA and CDR2 is SQIVND (reference sequence). The CDR3 consists of 17 residues. V was clipped by 1 base and J by 1 base; unmatched bases: 4. The CDR3, as DNA: TGTGCCAGTAGTATAGTTCGACAGGGGGCGGCCAAAAACATTCAGTACTTC. Residues: CASSIVRQGAAKNIQYF. Looking up the rest from reference TRBV19 and TRBJ2-4 gives the full variable domain: DGGITQSPKYLFRKEGQNVTLSCEQNLNHDAMYWYRQDPGQGLRLIYYSQIVNDFQKGDIAEGYSVSREKKESFPLTVTSAQKNPTAFYLCASSIVRQGAAKNIQYFGAGTRLSVL.

The sample holds a few counts of this clone. CDR3 residues: CASSPMAGTGADEQYF. DNA for the CDR3: TGTGCCAGCAGCCCGATGGCCGGGACAGGGGCCGACGAGCAGTACTTC. The chain carries TRBV7-6 and TRBJ2-7, with TRBD1 matching 10 bases. CDR1 and CDR2 from the germline V gene are SGHVS and FNYEAQ. The CDR3 has 16 residues. The V segment lost 5 bases and the J segment 5 bases; nucleotides outside the gene matches: 12. Together with reference TRBV7-6 and TRBJ2-7, the CDR3 gives the full variable domain: GAGVSQSPRYKVTKRGQDVALRCDPISGHVSLYWYRQALGQGPEFLTYFNYEAQQDKSGLPNDRFSAERPEGSISTLTIQRTEQRDSAMYRCASSPMAGTGADEQYFGPGTRLTVT.

This CDR3 is CASRFRSSYNEQFF. The CDR3 bases are TGTGCCAGCAGGTTCCGGAGCTCCTACAATGAGCAGTTCTTC. The genes are TRBV2 and TRBJ2-1; D remains ambiguous. The ends were cut back, 6 bases at V and 0 bases at J, with 9 bases in the middle. This CDR3 spans 14 amino acids. Germline V CDR1 and CDR2: SNHLY, FYNNEI.

This rearrangement joins TRBV28 to TRBJ2-2; 8 bases fit TRBD1. This CDR3 region has 14 residues. The germline CDR1 and CDR2 sequences are MDHEN and SYDVKM. The trim removed 10 bases at V and 7 bases at J, leaving 11 bases unmatched. The CDR3 bases are TGTGCCACTGGACAGGGCGATCGGGGCGGGGAGCTGTTTTTT. It specifies CATGQGDRGGELFF.

This chain uses TRBV18 with TRBJ2-7, with 8 bases that match TRBD2. The V gene end was trimmed by 3 bases and the J gene end by 0 bases; junction bases not matched to a gene: 7. Germline values: CDR1 KGHSH, CDR2 LQKENI. This CDR3 is built from 16 residues. In DNA, the CDR3 is TGTGCCAGCTCACCGGGGTTAGCGGGGAGCTCCTACGAGCAGTACTTC. It yields the protein CASSPGLAGSSYEQYF.

The rearrangement joins TRBV2 to TRBJ1-2; 10 positions match TRBD1. This CDR3 is built from 16 residues. V dropped 6 bases and J dropped 2; count of bases not matched to a gene: 9. The V gene's germline CDR1 is SNHLY and CDR2 FYNNEI. The CDR3 DNA follows: TGTGCCAGCAGCCGGGACAGGGGAACGTTCAACTATGGCTACACCTTC. Translated, it gives CASSRDRGTFNYGYTF.

This clone was counted once. The rearrangement joins TRBV25-1 to TRBJ1-2; D is perhaps TRBD1 (5 bases). This CDR3 has 14 amino acids. Between the trimmed V and J ends, which lost 2 bases and 7 bases, there was a span of 14 bases. From germline, CDR1 is MGHDK and CDR2 SYGVNS. For the CDR3, the DNA is TGTGCCAGCAGTGAAAACTCAGGGATGGGTGGCTACACCTTC. This gives the protein CASSENSGMGGYTF.

The V gene is TRBV19, the J gene TRBJ2-2, with unresolved D. Germline V lookup: CDR1 LNHDA, CDR2 SQIVND (reference sequence). CDR3 size: 15 residues. Trimming shortened V by 4 bases and J by 2 bases, and 11 bases separated the two germline ends. The CDR3 sequence: CASSSLPHNTGELFF. CDR3 in DNA: TGTGCCAGTAGTAGTCTTCCACATAACACCGGGGAGCTGTTTTTT. Looking up the rest from reference TRBV19 and TRBJ2-2 gives the full variable domain: DGGITQSPKYLFRKEGQNVTLSCEQNLNHDAMYWYRQDPGQGLRLIYYSQIVNDFQKGDIAEGYSVSREKKESFPLTVTSAQKNPTAFYLCASSSLPHNTGELFFGEGSRLTVL.